Described below is a single T cell receptor (beta chain) sequence and its context. This record belongs to a study of blood T cell repertoires in COVID-19. Whole-study context: Collection of acute and convalescent COVID-19 samples took place in the United States, Italy and Spain. T cells, B-cell-depleted T cells, or PBMCs supplied cDNA or gDNA.

In the study's own analysis: It was from reference gene primer amplification that nucleated cell counts were estimated. The repertoire was sequenced with immunoSEQ multiplex PCR; TCRdb's copy has only in-frame clones and lacks some. V, J and clone size derive from that table, while D and trimming were established from the DNA sequence. The sample shows roughly 5,000 clones, under 90% of them seen only once. V lost 5 bases, J lost 1 base, and 7 bases lay in between. Germline V gene data show CDR1 as LNHDA and CDR2 as SQIVND (reference sequence). CDR3 length: 13 amino acids. Sequenced input: peripheral blood. V usage is TRBV19 and J usage is TRBJ2-3; TRBD1 might be the D (6 bases). This sequence was found in a human donor in a cohort sampled during active COVID-19. The CDR3, as DNA: TGTGCCAGTAGTGCAGGGGGCACAGATACGCAGTATTTT. It encodes CASSAGGTDTQYF.